Listed below are T cell receptor beta chains from one sample, sequenced in a study of T-cell reconstitution after alpha-beta-depleted transplantation in children. TCRdb re-derived calls from the PCR reads in MiXCR, one entry per CDR3 protein. The table records a few hundred thousand distinct CDR3 sequences, 10% to 15% of them present only once. Specimen: PBMCs, mostly from graft donor cells, collected 360 days after TCRalphabeta/CD19-depleted stem cell transplant. The receptors derive from a male patient aged 10 to 17 who had a stem cell transplant for acute myeloid leukemia, so the T cells may come from the graft donor. The CDR3 runs from the conserved cysteine through the conserved F or W. Fields, in order: V gene, D gene, clone size, J gene, CDR3 DNA, CDR3 protein. A D gene is named only where the DNA matches it firmly. Expanded clones get a size class; other rows say once, few or many, or leave the size out.

TRBV18	.	few	TRBJ2-1	TGTGCCAGCTCATCTCGGACATTTACCTACAATGAGCAGTTCTTC	CASSSRTFTYNEQFF
TRBV5-1	.	few	TRBJ2-7	TGCGCCAGCAGCTCCACCGGGACCCAAGGGGATCGGACCTACGAGCAGTACTTC	CASSSTGTQGDRTYEQYF
TRBV15	.	.	TRBJ2-1	TGTGCCACCGCAGGGTCCTACAATGAGCAGTTCTTC	CATAGSYNEQFF
TRBV2	.	few	TRBJ2-1	TGTGCCAGCCCCCGGGGCGTTGTGGGATACAATGAGCAGTTCTTC	CASPRGVVGYNEQFF
TRBV20-1	.	many	TRBJ2-3	TGCAGTGCCATACCCACCCTTTGGGGACTTAGGGTAGATACGCAGTATTTT	CSAIPTLWGLRVDTQYF
TRBV18	.	.	TRBJ2-7	TGTGCCAGCTCAAACTGGGTGGCGGGCCCCTCCTACGAGCAGTACTTC	CASSNWVAGPSYEQYF
TRBV2	TRBD2	.	TRBJ2-5	TGTGCCAGCGACGGGAGGGAGACCCAGTACTTC	CASDGRETQYF
TRBV18	.	few	TRBJ2-7	TGTGCCAGCTCACCGACTAGGGGGGAGGCCTACGAGCAGTACTTC	CASSPTRGEAYEQYF
TRBV29-1	.	many	TRBJ2-5	TGCAGCGGGGGACACCACCAAGAGACCCAGTACTTC	CSGGHHQETQYF
TRBV28	.	few	TRBJ2-3	TGTGCCAGCAGTTCCCAGCAGCGGAGCACAGATACGCAGTATTTT	CASSSQQRSTDTQYF
TRBV5-1	TRBD2	once	TRBJ2-5	TGCGCCTGCAGCTTTCGACTAGCGGGTACGACACAAGAGACCCAGTACTTC	CACSFRLAGTTQETQYF
TRBV20-1	TRBD2	.	TRBJ2-7	TGCAGTGCTCAGAAGGCGGGAGGGTTCTACGAGCAGTACTTC	CSAQKAGGFYEQYF
TRBV9	.	few	TRBJ2-6	TGTGCCAGCAGCGGACCCAGGATGGCCAACGTCCTGACTTTC	CASSGPRMANVLTF
TRBV29-1	TRBD1	.	TRBJ1-4	TGCAGCGTGGGTACCGGGGGACAGGGGAAGAGGGAAAAACTGTTTTTT	CSVGTGGQGKREKLFF
TRBV7-9	.	few	TRBJ2-3	TGTGCCAGCAGCTTAGCACCAGCGGCAGACACAGATACGCAGTATTTT	CASSLAPAADTDTQYF
TRBV4-3	TRBD2	.	TRBJ2-5	TGCGCCAGCAGCCAAGATCATGGGAGCGGGAGTCTTCGGGGTGAGACCCAGTACTTC	CASSQDHGSGSLRGETQYF
TRBV10-3	.	.	TRBJ2-7	TGTGCCATCAGTGAGGACCGCTTGGGTCCCGGGGACGAGCAGTACTTC	CAISEDRLGPGDEQYF
TRBV23-1	.	.	TRBJ2-6	TGCGCCAGCAGTCAATCGGCCAAGGGGGTCGCAGGGTTAACCGGGGCCAACGTCCTGACTTTC	CASSQSAKGVAGLTGANVLTF
TRBV6-5	TRBD1	.	TRBJ1-2	TGTGCCAGCAGGTTAGCCGGGACAGGGGGCTCCTATGGCTACACCTTC	CASRLAGTGGSYGYTF
TRBV4-3	.	few	TRBJ2-3	TGCGCCAGCAGCCAAGGGAGCGCCCCTGGGGCAGATACGCAGTATTTT	CASSQGSAPGADTQYF
TRBV29-1	TRBD2	few	TRBJ2-7	TGCAGCGCTAGGGGACTAGTTGTACACGAGCAGTACTTC	CSARGLVVHEQYF
TRBV28	.	few	TRBJ2-2	TGTGCCAGCGCTATGCGGTGGGGCGGGGAGCTGTTTTTT	CASAMRWGGELFF
TRBV9	TRBD2	.	TRBJ2-5	TGTGCCAGCGGCCAGGGAGCGGGAGTCCAAGAGACCCAGTACTTC	CASGQGAGVQETQYF
TRBV7-7	TRBD1	few	TRBJ2-7	TGTGCTAGCAGTTACGACAGGGTAAGCGAGCAGTACTTC	CASSYDRVSEQYF
TRBV29-1	TRBD2	few	TRBJ2-3	TGCAGCGTTGTAATCAGCGGGAGGGCCGCAACAGATACGCAGTATTTT	CSVVISGRAATDTQYF
TRBV29-1	TRBD1	few	TRBJ1-1	TGCAGCGTCCGTCAGACAGGGGGCTGGGTGATGAACACTGAAGCTTTCTTT	CSVRQTGGWVMNTEAFF
TRBV2	.	.	TRBJ2-6	TGTGCCAGCAGATCCCGGGACTCTGGGGCCAACGTCCTGACTTTC	CASRSRDSGANVLTF
TRBV12-3/TRBV12-4	.	few	TRBJ1-5	TGTGCCAGCACCCCGATGGCTTACAATCAGCCCCAGCATTTT	CASTPMAYNQPQHF
TRBV6-5	.	many	TRBJ2-1	TGTGCCAGCAGTTACGACCCTTACAATGAGCAGTTCTTC	CASSYDPYNEQFF
TRBV5-1	TRBD1	few	TRBJ1-6	TGCGCCAGCAGCTTAGGAGACAGGGGGGACTATTCACCCCTCCACTTT	CASSLGDRGDYSPLHF
TRBV6-5	.	.	TRBJ2-6	TGTGCCAGCACGCTACGAGGAACTGGGGCCAACGTCCTGACTTTC	CASTLRGTGANVLTF
TRBV28	TRBD2	.	TRBJ2-3	TGTGCCAGCAGGGCGTCTACTAGCGGGAGGGCCCTTCAGTATTTT	CASRASTSGRALQYF
TRBV5-1	TRBD2	.	TRBJ2-7	TGCGCCAGCAGCTCCGGGACTAGCTCCACCTACGAGCTGTACTTC	CASSSGTSSTYELYF
TRBV10-3	.	.	TRBJ2-2	TGTGCCATCAGTGATCCCCTGAACACCGGGGAGCTGTTTTTT	CAISDPLNTGELFF
TRBV28	.	few	TRBJ2-3	TGTGCCAGCAGTCCCTCGGGACTTGGCACAGATACGCAGTATTTT	CASSPSGLGTDTQYF
TRBV14	TRBD2	.	TRBJ2-7	TGTGCCAGCAGCCGCGGGACTAGTCTCTTCTACGAGCAGTACTTC	CASSRGTSLFYEQYF
TRBV5-1	.	few	TRBJ2-1	TGCGCCAGCAGCTTTTTTTCAGGGGATGAGCAGTTCTTC	CASSFFSGDEQFF
TRBV2	.	.	TRBJ2-2	TGTGCCACGATTGTAGGGCGGTACACCGGGGAGCTGTTTTTT	CATIVGRYTGELFF
TRBV20-1	.	.	TRBJ2-5	TGCAGTGCCGAGATCCCGGGACACCAAGAGACCCAGTACTTC	CSAEIPGHQETQYF
TRBV20-1	.	few	TRBJ2-7	TGCAGTGCTAGAGATGAGCCGTACGAGCAGTACTTC	CSARDEPYEQYF
TRBV28	TRBD2	few	TRBJ2-7	TGTGCCAGCGCTAGCGGGATAAATGGACGATCCTACGAGCAGTACTTC	CASASGINGRSYEQYF
TRBV13	.	many	TRBJ2-2	TGTGCCAGCAGCCCCCTCGAGGCCACCGGGGAGCTGTTTTTT	CASSPLEATGELFF
TRBV7-3	.	few	TRBJ2-2	TGTGCCAGCAGCTCACACAGGACTACCGGGGAGCTGTTTTTT	CASSSHRTTGELFF
TRBV12-3/TRBV12-4	TRBD1	many	TRBJ2-7	TGTGCCAGCAGCCGATCCGGGACAGGGCAATACGAGCAGTACTTC	CASSRSGTGQYEQYF
TRBV7-2	.	.	TRBJ2-7	TGTGCCAGCAGCTTAGCCTACGGGGACTTTCGACGGTGGGAGCAGTACTTC	CASSLAYGDFRRWEQYF
TRBV6-2/TRBV6-3	.	once	TRBJ2-1	TGTGCCAGCAGTTGGGACCCCCTTAATGAGCAGTTCTTC	CASSWDPLNEQFF